This T cell receptor beta chain was sequenced in a study of T-cell memory formation after mild COVID-19. Turning to the study itself: Largely, the TCR clusters proved donor specific. Study outcomes and limitations: The pre-infection memory compartment contained some responding clones, suggesting cross-reactive memory joined.

There are 15 residues in the CDR3. V shed 3 bases and J shed 2 bases, with 12 bases lying between them. Researchers used 5'RACE with constant-segment primers to make TCR alpha and TCR beta cDNA libraries that carry sample barcodes and UMIs. One entry per CDR3 protein, called by TCRdb with MiXCR from the 5' RACE reads. The sample holds some 86,000 distinct CDR3 sequences, around a quarter seen once. This clonotype has a handful of counts. The antigen is unknown. The receptor comes from a man between 18 and 29 years old who had mild COVID-19 (a few samples of this study predate the infection). Cell type and time point are not known. The rearrangement joins TRBV12-3 or TRBV12-4 to TRBJ2-3, with D tentatively TRBD2 (7 bases). The source material was PBMCs or a T cell subset sorted from them (not recorded which). CDR3 DNA sequence: TGTGCCAGCAGTTTTCGGGGGGCCATCACAGATACGCAGTATTTT. Translation gives CASSFRGAITDTQYF.